These 19 T cell receptor beta chains originate from one sample sequenced in a study of blood T cell repertoires in COVID-19. The assay was immunoSEQ multiplex PCR, and TCRdb's table has in-frame clones only and misses some. The data show tens of thousands of clones, roughly 89% seen once. Sequencing input: peripheral blood. These receptors were taken from a young man with acute or convalescent COVID-19.

This clone is a singleton in its sample. The V gene is TRBV30, the J gene TRBJ2-1, with D possibly TRBD2 on 6 matching bases. The CDR3 loop spans 15 amino acids. V was clipped by 4 bases and J by 1 base, with 14 bases between them. The germline CDR1 and CDR2 sequences are GTSNPN and SVGIG (reference sequence). This CDR3 is CAWTKPGLSYNEQFF. In DNA, the CDR3 is TGTGCCTGGACCAAACCGGGACTTTCCTACAATGAGCAGTTCTTC.

This chain joins TRBV2 and TRBJ1-5; 8 bases line up with TRBD1. The CDR3 runs to 16 residues. V trimming: 3 bases; J trimming: 5 bases; junction bases outside the gene matches: 9. Looked up from germline, CDR1 is SNHLY and CDR2 is FYNNEI. CDR3 amino acids: CASSDVGRGRDQPQHF. CDR3 in DNA: TGTGCCAGCAGTGATGTGGGCAGGGGGCGGGATCAGCCCCAGCATTTT.

J is TRBJ2-2 and V is TRBV5-6; 7 bases match TRBD1. CDR3 length equals 15 residues. The germline CDR1 and CDR2 sequences are SGHDT and YYEEEE. The V segment lost 4 bases and the J segment 2 bases; nucleotides outside the gene matches: 5. The CDR3 nucleotides read TGTGCCAGCAGCCCGACAGGGTTCAACACCGGGGAGCTGTTTTTT. Amino acids: CASSPTGFNTGELFF.

CDR3 protein: CASSLTPGQHNEKLFF. The CDR3 coding sequence is TGTGCCAGCAGTTTAACACCGGGACAGCATAATGAAAAACTGTTTTTT. The chain has TRBV6-5 and TRBJ1-4; the match to TRBD1 covers 7 bases. Trimming at V came to 4 bases and at J to 4 bases, leaving 9 bases not matched to a gene. Germline V gene lookup returns CDR1 MNHEY and CDR2 SVGAGI. The CDR3 totals 16 residues.

CDR3 protein: CASSVPGGRETQYF. The CDR3 DNA is TGTGCCAGCAGTGTACCGGGGGGGCGGGAGACCCAGTACTTC. The V gene is TRBV2, the J gene TRBJ2-5; 8 bases are shared with TRBD2. V shed 4 bases, J shed 5 bases, and the junction held 6 bases outside the gene matches. Germline CDR1 and CDR2: SNHLY and FYNNEI. There are 14 residues in the CDR3. Together with reference TRBV2 and TRBJ2-5, the CDR3 gives the full variable domain: EPEVTQTPSHQVTQMGQEVILRCVPISNHLYFYWYRQILGQKVEFLVSFYNNEISEKSEIFDDQFSVERPDGSNFTLKIRSTKLEDSAMYFCASSVPGGRETQYFGPGTRLLVL.

The table lists this clone with a count of one. This chain connects TRBV3-1 (or the pseudogene TRBV3-2) to TRBJ1-2, with D tentatively TRBD1 (5 bases). Germline assignment: CDR1 LGHDT and CDR2 YNNKEL (reference sequence). The CDR3 covers 13 residues. Trimming took 0 bases from V and 8 from J, leaving 10 bases between them. The CDR3 sequence: CASSQEGTYGYTF. CDR3 in DNA: TGTGCCAGCAGCCAAGAGGGGACTTACGGCTACACCTTC.

The chain has TRBV5-6 and TRBJ2-1, with 14 positions matching TRBD2. CDR3 size: 18 residues. CDR1 is SGHDT, CDR2 YYEEEE, per germline. After removal of 0 bases from V and 5 bases from J, the junction contained 7 bases not matched to a gene. The CDR3, as DNA: TGTGCCAGCAGCTTGGATGTGGGACTAGCGGGAGTAGACAATGAGCAGTTCTTC. Translation gives CASSLDVGLAGVDNEQFF.

The chain links TRBV10-2 to TRBJ2-2; 9 bases align to TRBD1. V was clipped by 2 bases and J by 7 bases; unmatched bases: 11. The germline V gene has CDR1 WSHSY and CDR2 SAAADI. The CDR3 contains 17 residues. The CDR3 sequence is CASSEDTGGAGIGELFF. In DNA form, the CDR3 reads TGCGCCAGCAGTGAGGATACAGGGGGCGCTGGGATCGGGGAGCTGTTTTTT.

The rearrangement links TRBV6-5 to TRBJ2-1; 11 bases fit TRBD2. Per germline, CDR1 MNHEY and CDR2 SVGAGI. This CDR3 contains 15 residues. The J segment lost 7 bases and the V segment lost 7 bases, leaving 9 bases of the junction unmatched. In DNA, the CDR3 is TGTGCCAGCATGGGGGGACTAGCGGCCGTTAATGAGCAGTTCTTC. This encodes CASMGGLAAVNEQFF.

This rearrangement joins TRBV6-1 to TRBJ1-1; no definite D call. The CDR3 consists of 13 residues. V shed 2 bases and J shed 1 base, with 5 bases lying between them. The germline V gene encodes CDR1 MNHNS and CDR2 SASEGT. The CDR3 sequence: CASSELENTEAFF. The CDR3 coding sequence is TGTGCCAGCAGTGAATTAGAGAACACTGAAGCTTTCTTT.

The gene calls are TRBV18 and TRBJ2-3, with TRBD1 matching over 9 bases. This CDR3 has 17 residues. Germline V lookup: CDR1 KGHSH, CDR2 LQKENI. Trimming removed 3 bases from V and 3 bases from J; junction bases left unmatched: 10. The CDR3 is CASSPPGQGVVTDTQYF. In nucleotides, the CDR3 is TGTGCCAGCTCACCCCCGGGACAGGGCGTAGTAACAGATACGCAGTATTTT. The full variable domain, with the rest looked up from reference TRBV18 and TRBJ2-3, is NAGVMQNPRHLVRRRGQEARLRCSPMKGHSHVYWYRQLPEEGLKFMVYLQKENIIDESGMPKERFSAEFPKEGPSILRIQQVVRGDSAAYFCASSPPGQGVVTDTQYFGPGTRLTVL.

This chain links TRBV3-1 (or the pseudogene TRBV3-2) with TRBJ2-1; 11 bases match TRBD2. CDR1 and CDR2 from the germline V gene are LGHDT and YNNKEL (reference sequence). V was pared by 3 bases and J by 8 bases, with 12 bases of the junction left unmatched. The CDR3 has 17 amino acids. The CDR3 DNA reads as TGTGCCAGCAGCCAGGCATATAGCGGGAGGGCCTCCCATGAGCAGTTCTTC. As protein: CASSQAYSGRASHEQFF.

The V call is TRBV12-3 or TRBV12-4, the J call TRBJ2-1, with D uncertain. The germline V and J ends were trimmed by 4 bases and 15 bases, with 16 bases remaining between them. The CDR3 is 12 amino acids. The CDR3 is CASSSRPQVVFF. The CDR3 DNA is TGTGCCAGCAGTTCCCGACCCCAGGTGGTGTTCTTC.

In regard to this clone: This sample also contains other DNA sequences that code for the same CDR3. The J gene is TRBJ2-3, the V gene TRBV5-1; 8 bases map to TRBD1. The CDR3 totals 15 residues. CDR1 is SGHRS and CDR2 is YFSETQ in the germline V gene. With 4 bases clipped from V and 0 bases from J, the junction kept 4 bases outside the gene matches. CDR3 sequence: CASSGDRRSTDTQYF. CDR3 nucleotides: TGCGCCAGCAGCGGGGACAGGAGGAGCACAGATACGCAGTATTTT.

V and J are TRBV5-1 and TRBJ2-7; TRBD2 agrees at 8 bases. Germline assignment: CDR1 SGHRS and CDR2 YFSETQ. This CDR3 region has 13 residues. Trimming removed 4 bases from V and 6 bases from J; junction bases left unmatched: 6. Here the CDR3 reads CASSEAGVGEQYF. The CDR3 DNA is TGCGCCAGCAGCGAAGCGGGAGTTGGCGAGCAGTACTTC.

This chain uses TRBV6-2 or TRBV6-3 with TRBJ1-5; D is perhaps TRBD1 (6 bases). CDR1 MNHEY and CDR2 SVGEGT come from the germline V gene. This CDR3 contains 15 residues. V lost 5 bases and J 1 base, leaving 12 bases between the germline ends. CDR3 nucleotide sequence: TGTGCCAGCAGTATAGGGACAACCAGCAATCAGCCCCAGCATTTT. Translated, it gives CASSIGTTSNQPQHF.

The chain recombines TRBV2 with TRBJ1-1; 10 bases are a match to TRBD1. J was trimmed by 0 bases and V by 5 bases; bases with no gene match: 9. Germline V gene lookup returns CDR1 SNHLY and CDR2 FYNNEI. This CDR3 is 17 amino acids long. CDR3 DNA: TGTGCCAGCAGTCGCTACCCGGGACAGGGGATGAACACTGAAGCTTTCTTT. It translates to CASSRYPGQGMNTEAFF.

The chain is built from TRBV5-5 and TRBJ2-4, with D uncertain. Germline V gene sequence: CDR1 SGHKS, CDR2 YYEKEE (reference sequence). V shed 4 bases and J shed 2 bases, with 13 bases lying between them. This CDR3 has 15 amino acids. CDR3 in amino acids: CASSPAASSKNIQYF. As DNA, the CDR3 is TGTGCCAGCAGCCCCGCCGCGAGTTCCAAAAACATTCAGTACTTC. The entire variable domain, with the rest obtained from reference TRBV5-5 and TRBJ2-4, is as follows: DAGVTQSPTHLIKTRGQQVTLRCSPISGHKSVSWYQQVLGQGPQFIFQYYEKEERGRGNFPDRFSARQFPNYSSELNVNALLLGDSALYLCASSPAASSKNIQYFGAGTRLSVL.

This chain uses TRBV7-3 with TRBJ1-1, with 8 bases fitting TRBD1. Germline loops: CDR1 SGHTA, CDR2 FQGTGA. Trimming at V came to 0 bases and at J to 5 bases, leaving 2 bases not matched to a gene. CDR3 size: 14 residues. The CDR3 reads CASSLTGTGTEAFF. The CDR3 DNA reads as TGTGCCAGCAGCTTAACGGGGACAGGTACTGAAGCTTTCTTT.